The 26 T cell receptor beta chains presented below share a single source sample, sequenced in a study of spatial heterogeneity in lung cancer. Findings of the study overall: Intratumoral expanded alpha and beta TCR counts were found to track tumor mutation counts.

Antigens of these TCRs are unknown. One entry per CDR3 protein, called by TCRdb with MiXCR from the 5' RACE reads. Counted here are approximately 11,000 distinct CDR3 sequences, roughly 15% occurring once; the ten biggest clones make up about 14%. Regarding time point: sample taken at primary tumor resection. This sample comprised lung tumor tissue, obtained at surgery. These receptors came from a male donor with early-stage non-small cell lung cancer.

This clonotype is medium-sized within its sample. This chain connects TRBV28 to TRBJ2-5; 8 bases are shared with TRBD2. The CDR3 is 12 amino acids. Germline lookup yields CDR1 MDHEN and CDR2 SYDVKM. The junction had 4 bases not matched to a gene; V was cut back by 8 bases and J by 5 bases. CDR3 loop: CASRTSRETQYF. Here the CDR3 DNA reads TGTGCCAGCCGGACTAGCCGCGAGACCCAGTACTTC.

The V and J genes are TRBV12-3 or TRBV12-4 and TRBJ2-5; no firm D call. Trimming stripped 3 bases from V and 10 bases from J, with 9 bases between. The CDR3 covers 11 residues. The CDR3 DNA sequence: TGTGCCAGCAGTTTTGCTTCGATCCAGTACTTC. This codes for CASSFASIQYF.

In its sample, this clonotype is medium-sized. This chain uses TRBV27 with TRBJ2-7, with TRBD2 matching over 7 bases. The germline V gene encodes CDR1 MNHEY and CDR2 SMNVEV (reference sequence). Trimming removed 7 bases from V and 5 bases from J; junction bases left unmatched: 8. The CDR3 runs to 13 residues. CDR3 bases: TGTGCCAGCATGGCGGGGGAGCGCGACGAGCAGTACTTC. Translation: CASMAGERDEQYF.

This clonotype was detected a few times. A much larger clone differs by one base, so this may be a read error. The chain has TRBV6-5 and TRBJ2-7; the D gene could be TRBD1 or TRBD2 (5 bases each). Trimming pared 6 bases from V and 2 bases from J, leaving 11 bases between. Per germline, CDR1 MNHEY and CDR2 SVGAGI. CDR3 length: 13 residues. The CDR3 DNA reads TGTGCCAGCAGAGGGGCCGGGACCTACGAGCAGTACTTC. It codes for CASRGAGTYEQYF.

The genes are TRBV14 and TRBJ1-1; maybe TRBD1 (6 bases). Trimming took off 1 base at V and 4 bases at J, with 10 bases between the two ends. This CDR3 comprises 14 residues. Germline V gives CDR1 SGHDN, CDR2 FVKESK. The chain's CDR3 is CASSQGGRRTEAFF. CDR3 in DNA: TGTGCCAGCAGCCAAGGGGGGCGACGCACTGAAGCTTTCTTT.

This clonotype is medium-sized within its sample. This chain joins TRBV4-1 and TRBJ2-5, with no clear D. The germline V gene encodes CDR1 MGHRA and CDR2 YSYEKL. Trimming removed 0 bases at V and 5 bases at J, with 4 bases between. The CDR3 has 12 amino acids. CDR3 DNA: TGCGCCAGCAGCCAAGAAGGCGAGACCCAGTACTTC. Its translation: CASSQEGETQYF.

The chain uses TRBV6-1 and TRBJ2-3; D perhaps matches TRBD2 (5 bases). The V gene lost 2 bases and the J gene lost 7 bases, with 19 bases spanning the gap. Per the germline V gene, CDR1 is MNHNS and CDR2 is SASEGT. This CDR3 has 16 amino acids. The DNA of the CDR3 is TGTGCCAGCAGTGAACTGACGGGGAATGTGTTCTATACGCAGTATTTT. This codes for CASSELTGNVFYTQYF.

This clonotype was counted ten times or more. The V call is TRBV28, the J call TRBJ2-5; D is possibly TRBD1 or TRBD2 (5 bases each). This CDR3 is built from 15 residues. From germline, CDR1 is MDHEN and CDR2 SYDVKM. The V and J ends lost 3 bases and 1 base respectively, with 12 bases between them. The CDR3 DNA follows: TGTGCCAGCAGTTTCAAGTGGGACCCCCAAGAGACCCAGTACTTC. Its translation: CASSFKWDPQETQYF.

This clonotype was seen a single time. The chain employs TRBV20-1 and TRBJ2-1; 10 nucleotides agree with TRBD2. The trim removed 5 bases at V and 4 bases at J, leaving 8 bases unmatched. The CDR3 spans 15 residues. In germline, CDR1 is DFQATT, CDR2 SNEGSKA (reference sequence). The CDR3, as DNA: TGCAGTGCTGCACGAGCGGGAGGGTCGTACAATGAGCAGTTCTTC. This sequence encodes CSAARAGGSYNEQFF.

This clonotype was counted ten times or more. CDR3 loop: CASSQDRAVRYF. The CDR3 nucleotides read TGTGCCAGCAGCCAAGATAGGGCGGTTCGGTACTTC. The chain links TRBV4-2 to TRBJ2-5; D gene uncertain. The CDR3 covers 12 residues. V was pared by 0 bases and J by 13 bases, with 12 bases between. Germline assignment: CDR1 LGHNA and CDR2 YNFKEQ.

This chain links TRBV5-1 with TRBJ2-5; D is unresolved. Between the trimmed V and J ends, which lost 4 bases and 4 bases, there was a span of 11 bases. The germline gives CDR1 SGHRS, CDR2 YFSETQ. The CDR3 is 13 residues long. The CDR3 sequence: CASSPGYLETQYF. The CDR3 region has the DNA TGCGCCAGCAGCCCCGGCTATCTAGAGACCCAGTACTTC.

Ten or more counts support this clonotype. V usage is TRBV6-2 or TRBV6-3 and J usage is TRBJ2-7; the D is unclear. The CDR3 loop spans 12 amino acids. V lost 0 bases, J lost 7 bases, and 7 bases lay in between. CDR1 and CDR2 (germline): MNHEY, SVGEGT. As DNA, the CDR3 is TGTGCCAGCAGTTACTCCGGCGGAGAGCAGTACTTC. This translates into CASSYSGGEQYF.

By share, this clonotype counts as large. V usage is TRBV11-2 and J usage is TRBJ2-7; 7 nucleotides agree with TRBD1. This CDR3 has 17 amino acids. The V segment lost 3 bases and the J segment 3 bases; nucleotides outside the gene matches: 14. Looked up from germline, CDR1 is SGHAT and CDR2 is FQNNGV. Here the CDR3 reads CASSLRTTGFSGYEQYF. DNA for the CDR3: TGTGCCAGCAGCTTGCGTACGACAGGGTTTTCAGGCTACGAGCAGTACTTC.

In its sample, this clonotype ranks as medium-sized (0.01 to 0.1%). This chain joins TRBV7-2 and TRBJ2-7, with 9 positions matching TRBD2. The CDR3 has 11 amino acids. CDR1 SGHTA and CDR2 FQGNSA come from the germline V gene. CDR3 in amino acids: CASGGSYEQYF. The CDR3 DNA sequence: TGTGCTAGCGGGGGCTCCTACGAGCAGTACTTC.

The CDR3 DNA follows: TGTGCCAGCACCATGCGGAGATCCACAGATACGCAGTATTTT. This sequence encodes CASTMRRSTDTQYF. This rearrangement joins TRBV2 to TRBJ2-3; D not resolved. V dropped 7 bases and J dropped 2 bases, with 13 bases sitting between them. This CDR3 is 14 amino acids long. The germline V gene encodes CDR1 SNHLY and CDR2 FYNNEI.

The V call is TRBV7-2, the J call TRBJ2-5; 13 bases line up with TRBD2. Germline values: CDR1 SGHTA, CDR2 FQGNSA. There are 15 residues in the CDR3. V trimming: 5 bases; J trimming: 5 bases; junction bases outside the gene matches: 5. This chain's CDR3 is CASSATSGGLETQYF. In DNA form, the CDR3 reads TGTGCCAGCAGCGCGACTAGCGGGGGGCTGGAGACCCAGTACTTC.

V and J are TRBV4-2 and TRBJ1-5; D might be TRBD1 (6 bases). This CDR3 has 18 residues. Germline values: CDR1 LGHNA, CDR2 YNFKEQ. Trimming took off 4 bases at V and 2 bases at J, with 21 bases between the two ends. In DNA form, the CDR3 reads TGTGCCAGCAGCCTATGGGCAGGGGACTACAAGGGCAATCAGCCCCAGCATTTT. It codes for CASSLWAGDYKGNQPQHF.

A few counts support this clonotype. The chain recombines TRBV5-1 with TRBJ2-1; D is perhaps TRBD2 (5 bases). CDR1 is SGHRS and CDR2 is YFSETQ in the germline V gene. The CDR3 is 17 amino acids. V was pared by 0 bases and J by 7 bases, with 20 bases between. CDR3: CASSLAGVGVGWNEQFF. The DNA of the CDR3 is TGCGCCAGCAGCTTGGCCGGGGTAGGAGTCGGCTGGAATGAGCAGTTCTTC.

This clonotype was recorded at least ten times. The rearrangement uses TRBV10-3 and TRBJ2-5, with 8 bases fitting TRBD2. Germline CDR1 is ENHRY and CDR2 is SYGVKD. The CDR3 has 15 residues. With V trimmed by 4 bases and J by 5 bases, 9 bases remained unmatched. The CDR3 nucleotides read TGTGCCATCAGTGGAAGTAATAGCGGGGTTGAGACCCAGTACTTC. Protein sequence: CAISGSNSGVETQYF.

V is TRBV5-1 and J is TRBJ2-3, with unresolved D. Trimming left V 4 bases short and J 2 bases short, with 14 bases between. The CDR3 covers 15 residues. Per the germline V gene, CDR1 is SGHRS and CDR2 is YFSETQ. CDR3 protein: CASSVIQQDTDTQYF. CDR3 DNA sequence: TGCGCCAGCAGCGTCATTCAACAAGACACAGATACGCAGTATTTT.

This clonotype was recorded at least ten times. This chain links TRBV18 with TRBJ2-7; D perhaps matches TRBD1 (5 bases). This CDR3 is built from 14 residues. CDR1 KGHSH and CDR2 LQKENI come from the germline V gene. Trimming stripped 0 bases from V and 4 bases from J, with 10 bases between. The CDR3 loop is CASSPPGPVYEQYF. The CDR3 DNA sequence: TGTGCCAGCTCACCACCGGGGCCAGTATACGAGCAGTACTTC. Based on the CDR3 plus reference TRBV18 and TRBJ2-7, the full variable domain is NAGVMQNPRHLVRRRGQEARLRCSPMKGHSHVYWYRQLPEEGLKFMVYLQKENIIDESGMPKERFSAEFPKEGPSILRIQQVVRGDSAAYFCASSPPGPVYEQYFGPGTRLTVT.

At least ten counts were recorded for this clonotype. This sequence joins TRBV5-8 and TRBJ2-5; D uncertain. V dropped 0 bases and J dropped 9 bases, with 15 bases sitting between them. The length of the CDR3 is 14 residues. From germline, CDR1 is SGHTS and CDR2 YDEGEE. Here the CDR3 DNA reads TGTGCCAGCAGCTTGGCTGCAGGCGTATCGGCCCAGTACTTC. Its protein is CASSLAAGVSAQYF.

This clonotype has a count of ten or more. This chain links TRBV5-6 with TRBJ2-1, with 9 bases fitting TRBD2. Germline CDR1 and CDR2: SGHDT and YYEEEE. Losses at the gene ends were 0 bases for V and 4 bases for J; bases not matched to a gene: 5. This CDR3 spans 16 amino acids. The CDR3 reads CASSLASSGMYNEQFF. The CDR3 DNA reads as TGTGCCAGCAGCTTGGCCTCTAGCGGGATGTACAATGAGCAGTTCTTC. The full variable domain, with the rest looked up from reference TRBV5-6 and TRBJ2-1, is DAGVTQSPTHLIKTRGQQVTLRCSPKSGHDTVSWYQQALGQGPQFIFQYYEEEERQRGNFPDRFSGHQFPNYSSELNVNALLLGDSALYLCASSLASSGMYNEQFFGPGTRLTVL.

Many counts were recorded for this clonotype. This rearrangement joins TRBV30 to TRBJ2-5; 14 bases are a match to TRBD2. The V gene end was trimmed by 0 bases and the J gene end by 5 bases; junction bases not matched to a gene: 11. CDR1 is GTSNPN, CDR2 SVGIG, per germline (reference sequence). The CDR3 spans 18 residues. In nucleotides, the CDR3 is TGTGCCTGGAGTGTAATACAGGCCCGACTAGCGGGAGGGGAGACCCAGTACTTC. It specifies CAWSVIQARLAGGETQYF.

In its sample, this clonotype is medium-sized (0.01 to 0.1%). V and J are TRBV11-2 and TRBJ2-5, with 7 nucleotides matching TRBD1. Germline-derived CDR1 and CDR2 are SGHAT and FQNNGV. The CDR3 has 15 amino acids. V lost 6 bases to trimming and J lost 1 base; unmatched junction nucleotides: 8. CDR3 sequence: CASRGSQGSQETQYF. DNA for the CDR3: TGTGCCAGCAGAGGCTCACAGGGGTCCCAAGAGACCCAGTACTTC.

This clonotype has only a few counts. Here the CDR3 DNA reads TGTGCCAGCAGTGTAGAGAGCAATCAGCCCCAGCATTTT. Its protein is CASSVESNQPQHF. The V call is TRBV2, the J call TRBJ1-5; D unresolved. With 4 bases removed from V and 1 base from J, the gap between germline ends came to 5 bases. This CDR3 is 13 amino acids long. The V gene's germline CDR1 is SNHLY and CDR2 FYNNEI.